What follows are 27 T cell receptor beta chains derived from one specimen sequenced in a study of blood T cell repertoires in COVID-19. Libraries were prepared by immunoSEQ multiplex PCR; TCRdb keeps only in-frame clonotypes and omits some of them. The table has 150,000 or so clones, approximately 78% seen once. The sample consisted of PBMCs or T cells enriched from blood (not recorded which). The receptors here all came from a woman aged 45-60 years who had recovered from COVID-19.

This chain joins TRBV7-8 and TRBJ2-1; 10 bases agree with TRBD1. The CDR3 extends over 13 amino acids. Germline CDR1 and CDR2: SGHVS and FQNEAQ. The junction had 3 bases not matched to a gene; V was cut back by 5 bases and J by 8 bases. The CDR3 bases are TGTGCCAGCAGCCGCGACAGGGGGCATGAGCAGTTCTTC. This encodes CASSRDRGHEQFF.

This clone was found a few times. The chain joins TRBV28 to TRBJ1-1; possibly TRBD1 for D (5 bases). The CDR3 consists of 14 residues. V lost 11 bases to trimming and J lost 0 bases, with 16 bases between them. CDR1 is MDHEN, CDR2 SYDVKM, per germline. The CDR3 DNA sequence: TGTGCCTTAAGGTCAGGGATCATGAACACTGAAGCTTTCTTT. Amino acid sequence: CALRSGIMNTEAFF.

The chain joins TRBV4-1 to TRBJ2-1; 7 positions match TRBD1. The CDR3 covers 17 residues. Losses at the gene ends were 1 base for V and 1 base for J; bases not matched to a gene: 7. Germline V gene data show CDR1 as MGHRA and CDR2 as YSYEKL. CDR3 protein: CASSQVQTGLSYNEQFF. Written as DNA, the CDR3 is TGCGCCAGCAGCCAAGTTCAGACAGGGTTATCCTACAATGAGCAGTTCTTC.

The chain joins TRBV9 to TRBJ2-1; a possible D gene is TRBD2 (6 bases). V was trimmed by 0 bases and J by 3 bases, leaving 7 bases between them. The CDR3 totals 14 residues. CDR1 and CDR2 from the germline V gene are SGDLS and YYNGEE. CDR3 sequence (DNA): TGTGCCAGCAGCGTAGTCGGGGGCTACAATGAGCAGTTCTTC. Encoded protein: CASSVVGGYNEQFF.

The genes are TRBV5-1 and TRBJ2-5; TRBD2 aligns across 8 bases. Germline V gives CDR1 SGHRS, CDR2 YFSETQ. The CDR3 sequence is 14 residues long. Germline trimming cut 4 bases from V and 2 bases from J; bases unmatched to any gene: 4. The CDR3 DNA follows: TGCGCCAGCAGCCCGGGACTAGTGCAAGAGACCCAGTACTTC. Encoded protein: CASSPGLVQETQYF.

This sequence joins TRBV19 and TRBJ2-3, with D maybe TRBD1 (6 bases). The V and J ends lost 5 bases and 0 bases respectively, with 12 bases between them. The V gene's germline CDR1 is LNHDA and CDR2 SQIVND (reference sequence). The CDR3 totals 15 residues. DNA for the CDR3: TGTGCCAGTAGTCACCGGGGACAAAGCACAGATACGCAGTATTTT. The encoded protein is CASSHRGQSTDTQYF.

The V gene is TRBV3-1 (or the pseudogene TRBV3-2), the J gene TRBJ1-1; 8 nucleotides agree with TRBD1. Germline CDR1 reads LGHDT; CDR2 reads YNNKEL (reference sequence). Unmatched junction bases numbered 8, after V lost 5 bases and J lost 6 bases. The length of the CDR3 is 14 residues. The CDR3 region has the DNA TGTGCCAGCAGCGGATTCTCAGGGGGCCCTGAAGCTTTCTTT. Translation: CASSGFSGGPEAFF.

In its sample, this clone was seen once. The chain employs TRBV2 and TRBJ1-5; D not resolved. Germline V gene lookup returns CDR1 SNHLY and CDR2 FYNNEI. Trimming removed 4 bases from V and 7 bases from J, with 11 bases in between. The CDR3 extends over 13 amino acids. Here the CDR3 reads CASSATELQPQHF. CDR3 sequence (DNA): TGTGCCAGCAGTGCCACCGAACTCCAGCCCCAGCATTTT.

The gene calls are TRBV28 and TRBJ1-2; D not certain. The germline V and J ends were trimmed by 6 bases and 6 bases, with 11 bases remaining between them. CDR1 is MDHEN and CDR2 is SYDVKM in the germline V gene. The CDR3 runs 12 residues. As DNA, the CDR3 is TGTGCCAGCAGAGTCGGTTTGGATGGCTACACCTTC. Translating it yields CASRVGLDGYTF.

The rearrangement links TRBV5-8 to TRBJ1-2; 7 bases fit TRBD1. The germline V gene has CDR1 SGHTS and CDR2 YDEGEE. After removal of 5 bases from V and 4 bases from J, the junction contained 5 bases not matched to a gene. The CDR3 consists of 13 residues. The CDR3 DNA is TGTGCCAGCAGTCGGGACAGAGGCTATGGCTACACCTTC. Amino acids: CASSRDRGYGYTF.

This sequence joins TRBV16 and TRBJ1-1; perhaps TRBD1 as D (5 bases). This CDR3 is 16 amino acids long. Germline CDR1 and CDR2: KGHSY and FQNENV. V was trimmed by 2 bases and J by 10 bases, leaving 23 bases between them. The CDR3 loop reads CASSQTGSGRVSAAFF. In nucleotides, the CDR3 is TGTGCCAGCAGCCAAACTGGGTCGGGCAGGGTCTCCGCAGCTTTCTTT.

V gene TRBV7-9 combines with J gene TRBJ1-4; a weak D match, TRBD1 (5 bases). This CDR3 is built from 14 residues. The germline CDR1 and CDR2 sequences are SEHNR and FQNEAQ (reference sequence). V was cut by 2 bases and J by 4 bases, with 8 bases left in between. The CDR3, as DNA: TGTGCCAGCAGCTTACAACAGGATAATGAAAAACTGTTTTTT. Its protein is CASSLQQDNEKLFF.

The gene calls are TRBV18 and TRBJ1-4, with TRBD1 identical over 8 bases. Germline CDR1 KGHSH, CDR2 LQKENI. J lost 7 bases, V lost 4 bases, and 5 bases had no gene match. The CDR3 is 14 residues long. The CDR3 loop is CASSRGQAIEKLFF. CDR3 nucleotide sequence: TGTGCCAGCTCACGGGGACAGGCTATTGAAAAACTGTTTTTT. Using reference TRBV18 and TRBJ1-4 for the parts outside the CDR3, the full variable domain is NAGVMQNPRHLVRRRGQEARLRCSPMKGHSHVYWYRQLPEEGLKFMVYLQKENIIDESGMPKERFSAEFPKEGPSILRIQQVVRGDSAAYFCASSRGQAIEKLFFGSGTQLSVL.

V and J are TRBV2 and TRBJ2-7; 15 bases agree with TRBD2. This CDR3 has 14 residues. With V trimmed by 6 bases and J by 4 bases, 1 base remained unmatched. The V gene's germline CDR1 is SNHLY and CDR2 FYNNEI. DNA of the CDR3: TGTGCCAGCAGGGGGACTAGCGGGGGGTACGAGCAGTACTTC. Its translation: CASRGTSGGYEQYF. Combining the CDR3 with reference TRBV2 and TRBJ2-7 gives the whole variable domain EPEVTQTPSHQVTQMGQEVILRCVPISNHLYFYWYRQILGQKVEFLVSFYNNEISEKSEIFDDQFSVERPDGSNFTLKIRSTKLEDSAMYFCASRGTSGGYEQYFGPGTRLTVT.

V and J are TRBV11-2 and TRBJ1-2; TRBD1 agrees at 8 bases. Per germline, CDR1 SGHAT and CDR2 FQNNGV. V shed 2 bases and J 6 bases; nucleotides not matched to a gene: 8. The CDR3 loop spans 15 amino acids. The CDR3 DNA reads TGTGCCAGCAGCTTAAGGTACCAGGGGGCGAATGGCTACACCTTC. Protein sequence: CASSLRYQGANGYTF.

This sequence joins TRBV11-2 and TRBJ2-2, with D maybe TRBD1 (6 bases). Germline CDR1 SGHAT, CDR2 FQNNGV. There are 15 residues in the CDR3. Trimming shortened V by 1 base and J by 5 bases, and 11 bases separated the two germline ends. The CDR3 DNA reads TGTGCCAGCAGCTTAGCAGGGGCAGGGACCGGGGAGCTGTTTTTT. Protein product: CASSLAGAGTGELFF.

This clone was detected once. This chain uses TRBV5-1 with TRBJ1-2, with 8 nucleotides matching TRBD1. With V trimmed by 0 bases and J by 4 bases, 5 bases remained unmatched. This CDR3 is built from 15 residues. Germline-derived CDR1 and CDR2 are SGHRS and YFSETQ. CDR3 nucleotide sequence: TGCGCCAGCAGCTTGGTACCTGACAGGGGCTATGGCTACACCTTC. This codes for CASSLVPDRGYGYTF.

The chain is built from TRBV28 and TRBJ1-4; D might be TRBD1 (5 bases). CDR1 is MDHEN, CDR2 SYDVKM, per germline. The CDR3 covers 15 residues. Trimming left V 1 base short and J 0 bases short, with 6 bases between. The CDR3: CASSLLGATNEKLFF. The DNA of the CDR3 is TGTGCCAGCAGTTTATTAGGGGCAACTAATGAAAAACTGTTTTTT.

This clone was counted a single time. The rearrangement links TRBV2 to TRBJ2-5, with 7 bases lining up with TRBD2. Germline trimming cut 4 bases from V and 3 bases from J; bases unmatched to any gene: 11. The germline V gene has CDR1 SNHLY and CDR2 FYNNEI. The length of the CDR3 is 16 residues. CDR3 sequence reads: CASSGGLTSAKETQYF. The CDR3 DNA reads TGTGCCAGCAGTGGTGGATTAACTAGCGCCAAAGAGACCCAGTACTTC.

As DNA, the CDR3 is TGTGCCAGCAGCCCTGGGGGCGTCCGGACGAACACTGAAGCTTTCTTT. Protein: CASSPGGVRTNTEAFF. The V and J genes are TRBV7-2 and TRBJ1-1; weak D call: TRBD1 (6 bases). Germline values: CDR1 SGHTA, CDR2 FQGNSA. The CDR3 sequence is 16 residues long. Trimming shortened V by 5 bases and J by 1 base, and 17 bases separated the two germline ends.

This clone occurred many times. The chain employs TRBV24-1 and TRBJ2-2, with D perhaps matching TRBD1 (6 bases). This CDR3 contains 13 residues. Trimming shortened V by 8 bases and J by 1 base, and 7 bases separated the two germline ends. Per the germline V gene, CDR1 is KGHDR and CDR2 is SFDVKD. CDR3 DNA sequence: TGTGCCACCAAGGGACAGAACACCGGGGAGCTGTTTTTT. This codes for CATKGQNTGELFF.

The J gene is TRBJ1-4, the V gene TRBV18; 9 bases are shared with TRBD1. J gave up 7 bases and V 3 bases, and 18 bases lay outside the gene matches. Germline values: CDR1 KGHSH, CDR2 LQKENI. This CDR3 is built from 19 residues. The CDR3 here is CASSPLYPTGGEVGEKLFF. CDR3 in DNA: TGTGCCAGCTCACCCCTATACCCGACAGGGGGGGAGGTTGGTGAAAAACTGTTTTTT. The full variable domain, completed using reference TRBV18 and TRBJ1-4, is NAGVMQNPRHLVRRRGQEARLRCSPMKGHSHVYWYRQLPEEGLKFMVYLQKENIIDESGMPKERFSAEFPKEGPSILRIQQVVRGDSAAYFCASSPLYPTGGEVGEKLFFGSGTQLSVL.

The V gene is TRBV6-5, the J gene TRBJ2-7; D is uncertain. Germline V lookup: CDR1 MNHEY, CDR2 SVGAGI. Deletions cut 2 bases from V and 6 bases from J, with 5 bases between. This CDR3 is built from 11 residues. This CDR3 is CASSYLSEQYV. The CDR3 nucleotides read TGTGCCAGCAGTTACCTGTCCGAGCAGTACGTC.

CDR3 bases: TGCGCCATCCGACGGGAGGGAAATGGCCCTAATGAAAAACTGTTTTTT. Translated, it gives CAIRREGNGPNEKLFF. J is TRBJ1-4 and V is TRBV10-2; D call uncertain. V was trimmed by 10 bases and J by 3 bases, leaving 21 bases between them. The germline CDR1 and CDR2 sequences are WSHSY and SAAADI. The CDR3 contains 16 residues.

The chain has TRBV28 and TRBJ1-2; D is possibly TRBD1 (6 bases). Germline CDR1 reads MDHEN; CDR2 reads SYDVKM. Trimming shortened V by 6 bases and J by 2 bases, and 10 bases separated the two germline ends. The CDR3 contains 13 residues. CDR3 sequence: CASRPGTNYGYTF. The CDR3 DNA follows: TGTGCCAGCAGACCAGGGACAAACTATGGCTACACCTTC.

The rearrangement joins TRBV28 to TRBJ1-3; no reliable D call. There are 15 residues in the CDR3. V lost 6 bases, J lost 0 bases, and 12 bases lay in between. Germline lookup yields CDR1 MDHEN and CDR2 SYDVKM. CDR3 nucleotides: TGTGCCAGCAGACGGACGGGAAGCTCTGGAAACACCATATATTTT. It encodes CASRRTGSSGNTIYF.

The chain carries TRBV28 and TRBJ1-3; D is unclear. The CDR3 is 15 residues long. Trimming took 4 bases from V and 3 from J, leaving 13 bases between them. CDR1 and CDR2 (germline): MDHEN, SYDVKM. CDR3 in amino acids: CASSSHGQGGNTIYF. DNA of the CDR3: TGTGCCAGCAGTTCGCATGGGCAAGGTGGAAACACCATATATTTT.